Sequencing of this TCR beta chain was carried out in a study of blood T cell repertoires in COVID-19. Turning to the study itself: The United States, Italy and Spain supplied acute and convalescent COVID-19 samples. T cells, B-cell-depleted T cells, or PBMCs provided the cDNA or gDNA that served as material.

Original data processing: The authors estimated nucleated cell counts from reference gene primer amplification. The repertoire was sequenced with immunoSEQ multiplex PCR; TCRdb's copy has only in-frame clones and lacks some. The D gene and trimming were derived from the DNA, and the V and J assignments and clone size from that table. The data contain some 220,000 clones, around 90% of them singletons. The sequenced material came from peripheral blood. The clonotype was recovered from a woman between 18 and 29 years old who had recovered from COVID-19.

Here the CDR3 reads CASSLAGTGTHEQFF. Here the CDR3 DNA reads TGTGCCAGCAGTTTGGCCGGGACAGGGACCCATGAGCAGTTCTTC. This sequence joins TRBV27 and TRBJ2-1; 9 bases map to TRBD1. The length of the CDR3 is 15 residues. The V gene end was trimmed by 3 bases and the J gene end by 8 bases; junction bases not matched to a gene: 8. The germline V gene has CDR1 MNHEY and CDR2 SMNVEV (reference sequence).